The 2 T cell receptor beta chains below come from one sample, sequenced in a study of cytomegalovirus exposure and HLA in healthy donors. 60 Vbeta and 13 Jbeta primers were used in PCR. TCRdb's copy holds only in-frame clones and misses some; the assay was immunoSEQ multiplex PCR. The sample carries some 97,000 clones, 70% to 80% recorded once. Sequenced sample: PBMCs. The origin of the receptors is a woman between 18 and 29 years old in good health and CMV-seropositive.

This clone showed up just a few times. The genes are TRBV5-1 and TRBJ1-1, with D perhaps TRBD1 (5 bases). From germline, CDR1 is SGHRS and CDR2 YFSETQ. Trimming cost V 4 bases and J 9 bases, with 16 bases left between them. The CDR3 has 13 residues. The CDR3 nucleotides are TGCGCCAGCAGCGCGGGGACGGATAACCAAGCTTTCTTT. It is translated as CASSAGTDNQAFF.

This clone turned up a few times. The chain combines TRBV6-4 with TRBJ2-1; D is uncertain. This CDR3 region has 13 residues. Germline CDR1 reads MRHNA; CDR2 reads SNTAGT. V gave up 2 bases and J gave up 7 bases, with 9 bases separating them. This chain's CDR3 is CASSDEAENEQFF. The CDR3 region has the DNA TGTGCCAGCAGTGACGAGGCCGAAAATGAGCAGTTCTTC.